One sample yielded the 27 T cell receptor beta chains listed below, sequenced in a study of blood T cell repertoires in COVID-19. The data were produced by immunoSEQ multiplex PCR, yet TCRdb's version contains in-frame clones alone and is incomplete. This table has roughly 80,000 clones, around 85% appearing once. Input material: peripheral blood. These TCRs come from a woman in her 70s with acute or convalescent COVID-19.

The rearrangement uses TRBV10-3 and TRBJ1-1; 10 bases align to TRBD1. The CDR3 contains 15 residues. Per the germline V gene, CDR1 is ENHRY and CDR2 is SYGVKD. V shed 5 bases and J 3 bases; nucleotides not matched to a gene: 6. CDR3 in DNA: TGTGCCATCAGTTTGACAGGGGGCCTTGACACTGAAGCTTTCTTT. This translates into CAISLTGGLDTEAFF.

This chain uses TRBV18 with TRBJ1-1; D possibly corresponds to TRBD1 (6 bases). The V and J ends lost 5 bases and 2 bases respectively, with 9 bases between them. The CDR3 loop spans 13 amino acids. The germline V gene encodes CDR1 KGHSH and CDR2 LQKENI. The CDR3 spells CASSEGQNTEAFF. Written as DNA, the CDR3 is TGTGCCAGCTCAGAGGGACAAAACACTGAAGCTTTCTTT.

The chain is built from TRBV7-9 and TRBJ1-2; TRBD1 is a possible D gene (6 bases). V lost 5 bases, J lost 4 bases, and 11 bases lay in between. The CDR3 totals 13 residues. CDR1 is SEHNR and CDR2 is FQNEAQ in the germline V gene (reference sequence). The CDR3 loop reads CASSGQNFYGYTF. The CDR3 DNA follows: TGTGCCAGCAGCGGACAGAACTTCTATGGCTACACCTTC.

The chain couples TRBV30 to TRBJ1-3; D is possibly TRBD1 (6 bases). CDR1 GTSNPN and CDR2 SVGIG come from the germline V gene (reference sequence). Trimming cost V 4 bases and J 4 bases, with 23 bases left between them. This CDR3 spans 17 amino acids. Written as DNA, the CDR3 is TGTGCCTGGACCCCCGGGACAATTATTTTCCCCGGAAACACCATATATTTT. Its protein is CAWTPGTIIFPGNTIYF.

This rearrangement joins TRBV5-6 to TRBJ1-4; 10 bases match TRBD1. This CDR3 has 17 residues. Looked up from germline, CDR1 is SGHDT and CDR2 is YYEEEE. J lost 8 bases, V lost 4 bases, and 14 bases had no gene match. Written as DNA, the CDR3 is TGTGCCAGCAGCACCCTGGGGGACAGGGGTTTAGGCGAAAAACTGTTTTTT. Encoded protein: CASSTLGDRGLGEKLFF.

This chain connects TRBV28 to TRBJ2-3; the match to TRBD1 covers 8 bases. The germline V gene has CDR1 MDHEN and CDR2 SYDVKM. The V and J ends lost 5 bases and 2 bases, in that order; junction bases with no gene match: 12. There are 17 residues in the CDR3. CDR3 in DNA: TGTGCCAGCAGTACAGACCTCGGACAGGGTAACACAGATACGCAGTATTTT. This gives the protein CASSTDLGQGNTDTQYF.

V gene TRBV27 combines with J gene TRBJ2-3; 12 bases map to TRBD2. Germline-derived CDR1 and CDR2 are MNHEY and SMNVEV (reference sequence). Trimming cost V 4 bases and J 5 bases; bases outside gene matches: 7. The CDR3 length is 16 residues. CDR3 sequence: CASSSLAGGRGDTQYF. The CDR3 DNA reads as TGTGCCAGCAGTTCACTAGCGGGGGGCCGGGGAGATACGCAGTATTTT.

The chain recombines TRBV19 with TRBJ1-2; D is unresolved. The CDR3 is 14 residues long. The V gene's germline CDR1 is LNHDA and CDR2 SQIVND (reference sequence). Trimming took off 2 bases at V and 5 bases at J, with 12 bases between the two ends. Here the CDR3 reads CASSISSGGYGYTF. CDR3 DNA: TGTGCCAGTAGTATATCCAGCGGCGGGTATGGCTACACCTTC.

The rearrangement uses TRBV5-6 and TRBJ2-1; weak D call: TRBD1 (6 bases). This CDR3 is built from 17 residues. Germline V gene sequence: CDR1 SGHDT, CDR2 YYEEEE. The V end was cut by 1 base, the J end by 6 bases, with 20 bases between. CDR3 bases: TGTGCCAGCAGCTTGATAGGGGGTCCCTCGGGCGCCAATGAGCAGTTCTTC. Translated: CASSLIGGPSGANEQFF.

The chain couples TRBV10-3 to TRBJ1-1; 7 positions match TRBD1. Germline CDR1 is ENHRY and CDR2 is SYGVKD. V trimming: 4 bases; J trimming: 2 bases; junction bases outside the gene matches: 10. This CDR3 has 16 residues. In DNA form, the CDR3 reads TGTGCCATCAGTGTGAGCGCCGGGACAGTTAACACTGAAGCTTTCTTT. This sequence encodes CAISVSAGTVNTEAFF.

The rearrangement links TRBV23-1 to TRBJ1-1; possibly TRBD1 for D (6 bases). TRBV23-1 is flagged as an ORF with uncertain function. The CDR3 is 14 amino acids. V gave up 6 bases and J gave up 1 base, with 12 bases separating them. The chain's CDR3 is CASRAGTTNTEAFF. In DNA, the CDR3 is TGCGCCAGCAGGGCCGGGACAACGAACACTGAAGCTTTCTTT.

V and J are TRBV19 and TRBJ1-3, with no clear D. Per germline, CDR1 LNHDA and CDR2 SQIVND (reference sequence). CDR3 length: 15 amino acids. The V and J ends lost 2 bases and 0 bases respectively, with 8 bases between them. For the CDR3, the DNA is TGTGCCAGTAGTATACAGTGGAGCTCTGGAAACACCATATATTTT. Protein: CASSIQWSSGNTIYF.

This clone has a single count. The chain is built from TRBV5-1 and TRBJ1-6; D perhaps matches TRBD1 (5 bases). From germline, CDR1 is SGHRS and CDR2 YFSETQ. This CDR3 contains 14 residues. V lost 2 bases, J lost 5 bases, and 8 bases lay in between. CDR3 loop: CASSLPGDNSPLHF. The DNA for the CDR3 is TGCGCCAGCAGCTTACCGGGGGATAATTCACCCCTCCACTTT.

J is TRBJ1-1 and V is TRBV4-1; 11 bases agree with TRBD1. The CDR3 has 16 amino acids. After removal of 2 bases from V and 7 bases from J, the junction contained 9 bases not matched to a gene. Germline values: CDR1 MGHRA, CDR2 YSYEKL. CDR3 in DNA: TGCGCCAGCAGCCAACTTCCCGGGACAGGGGGTGGTGAAGCTTTCTTT. As protein: CASSQLPGTGGGEAFF.

V is TRBV13 and J is TRBJ2-1; TRBD2 matches at 9 bases. CDR3 length equals 16 residues. The V segment lost 4 bases and the J segment 10 bases; nucleotides outside the gene matches: 14. Germline CDR1 and CDR2: PRHDT and FYEKMQ (reference sequence). CDR3 DNA sequence: TGTGCCAGCAGCTCCCTGAGAGCGGGGGGCGCATGGGAGCAGTTCTTC. This sequence encodes CASSSLRAGGAWEQFF.

This chain links TRBV7-2 with TRBJ2-5; the match to TRBD2 covers 8 bases. Germline CDR1 SGHTA, CDR2 FQGNSA. Unmatched junction bases numbered 12, after V lost 1 base and J lost 5 bases. The CDR3 totals 17 residues. The CDR3 sequence is CASSLVRSRGARETQYF. The CDR3 coding sequence is TGTGCCAGCAGCTTAGTAAGGTCGCGGGGGGCGAGGGAGACCCAGTACTTC. The full variable domain, with the rest looked up from reference TRBV7-2 and TRBJ2-5, is GAGVSQSPSNKVTEKGKDVELRCDPISGHTALYWYRQSLGQGLEFLIYFQGNSAPDKSGLPSDRFSAERTGGSVSTLTIQRTQQEDSAVYLCASSLVRSRGARETQYFGPGTRLLVL.

V usage is TRBV25-1 and J usage is TRBJ2-2, with TRBD1 matching 7 bases. The CDR3 covers 13 residues. Trimming at V came to 4 bases and at J to 7 bases, leaving 3 bases not matched to a gene. CDR1 and CDR2 (germline): MGHDK, SYGVNS. CDR3 DNA: TGTGCCAGCAGTGCGGGACAGATCGGGGAGCTGTTTTTT. Protein sequence: CASSAGQIGELFF.

This clone has a handful of counts. The chain links TRBV25-1 to TRBJ1-2; D gene unclear. CDR1 and CDR2 (germline): MGHDK, SYGVNS. This CDR3 region has 11 residues. Deletions cut 5 bases from V and 8 bases from J, with 9 bases between. The CDR3 protein is CASSTPVGYTF. The CDR3 nucleotides are TGTGCCAGCAGTACTCCGGTCGGCTACACCTTC.

The chain carries TRBV3-1 (or the pseudogene TRBV3-2) and TRBJ1-4, with 8 nucleotides matching TRBD1. Germline lookup yields CDR1 LGHDT and CDR2 YNNKEL (reference sequence). The CDR3 is 14 residues long. Trimming took 3 bases from V and 8 from J; bases not matched to a gene: 5. The CDR3 region has the DNA TGTGCCAGCAGCCAGGACAGGGTGAGGGAAAAACTGTTTTTT. Residues: CASSQDRVREKLFF.

The gene calls are TRBV27 and TRBJ2-7; TRBD1 matches 8 bases. The V gene end was trimmed by 2 bases and the J gene end by 3 bases; junction bases not matched to a gene: 0. From germline, CDR1 is MNHEY and CDR2 SMNVEV (reference sequence). This CDR3 is built from 13 residues. The CDR3 DNA reads TGTGCCAGCAGTTTAACAGGGGGCTACGAGCAGTACGTC. Translating gives CASSLTGGYEQYV.

The rearrangement uses TRBV12-5 and TRBJ1-5, with D possibly matching TRBD1 (5 bases). Trimming removed 2 bases from V and 2 bases from J, with 10 bases in between. In germline, CDR1 is LGHNT, CDR2 FRNRAP. This CDR3 is 15 amino acids long. The CDR3 region has the DNA TGTGCTAGTGGTTTGTCAGGGTCGGGCAATCAGCCCCAGCATTTT. This encodes CASGLSGSGNQPQHF.

The rearrangement links TRBV14 to TRBJ2-7; D perhaps matches TRBD1 (5 bases). V was shortened by 1 base and J by 6 bases, with 7 bases between the two germline ends. CDR1 is SGHDN and CDR2 is FVKESK in the germline V gene. The CDR3 spans 12 residues. The CDR3 spells CASSQAQGEQYV. The DNA for the CDR3 is TGTGCCAGCAGCCAAGCCCAGGGCGAGCAGTACGTC.

The chain employs TRBV18 and TRBJ2-5; tentative D call: TRBD1 (6 bases). V was cut by 6 bases and J by 5 bases, with 19 bases left in between. In germline, CDR1 is KGHSH, CDR2 LQKENI. The CDR3 runs 15 residues. For the CDR3, the DNA is TGTGCCAGCTCGCCCGAGCCAGACAGGTATGAGACCCAGTACTTC. This codes for CASSPEPDRYETQYF.

J is TRBJ1-4 and V is TRBV6-6, with 9 bases fitting TRBD1. The V segment lost 7 bases and the J segment 5 bases; nucleotides outside the gene matches: 5. This CDR3 has 14 residues. Per germline, CDR1 MNHNY and CDR2 SVGAGI (reference sequence). The CDR3 DNA is TGTGCCAGCAAGTCGGGGACAGGGAATGAAAAACTGTTTTTT. Translated, it gives CASKSGTGNEKLFF.

The V gene is TRBV29-1, the J gene TRBJ1-1; D ambiguous. The CDR3 contains 12 residues. Germline V CDR1 and CDR2: SQVTM, ANQGSEA. Trimming stripped 7 bases from V and 2 bases from J, with 11 bases between. In DNA, the CDR3 is TGCAGCGCATACAGATCTAACACTGAAGCTTTCTTT. Protein sequence: CSAYRSNTEAFF.

There are a few counts of this clone. This chain connects TRBV27 to TRBJ2-3; a weak D match, TRBD2 (6 bases). The length of the CDR3 is 15 residues. Germline CDR1 is MNHEY and CDR2 is SMNVEV (reference sequence). Trimming pared 5 bases from V and 0 bases from J, leaving 12 bases between. CDR3 loop: CASSPILASTDTQYF. The CDR3 nucleotides are TGTGCCAGCAGTCCTATACTAGCTAGCACAGATACGCAGTATTTT.

V gene TRBV29-1 combines with J gene TRBJ1-1, with D unclear. From germline, CDR1 is SQVTM and CDR2 ANQGSEA. CDR3 length: 13 residues. The V end lost 0 bases, the J end lost 7 bases, and 12 bases lay between the germline ends. The CDR3 loop reads CSVEELYSSEAFF. In DNA form, the CDR3 reads TGCAGCGTTGAAGAATTGTACAGCAGTGAAGCTTTCTTT.